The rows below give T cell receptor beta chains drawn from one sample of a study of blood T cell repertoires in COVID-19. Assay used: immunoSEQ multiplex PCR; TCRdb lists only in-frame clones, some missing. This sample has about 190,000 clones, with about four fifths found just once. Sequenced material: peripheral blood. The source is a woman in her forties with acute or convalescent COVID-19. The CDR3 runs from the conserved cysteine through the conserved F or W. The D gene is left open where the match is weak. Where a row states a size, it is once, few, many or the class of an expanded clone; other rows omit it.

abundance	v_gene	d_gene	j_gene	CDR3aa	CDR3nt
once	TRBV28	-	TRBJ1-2	CASSSGGDYGYTF	TGTGCCAGCAGTTCCGGCGGTGACTATGGCTACACCTTC
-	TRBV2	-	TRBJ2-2	CASSDGQGSTGELFF	TGTGCCAGCAGTGATGGGCAGGGGTCCACCGGGGAGCTGTTTTTT
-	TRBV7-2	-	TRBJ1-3	CASSLVSDSGNTIYF	TGTGCCAGCAGCTTAGTATCAGACTCTGGAAACACCATATATTTT
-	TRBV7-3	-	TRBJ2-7	CASSLIQREQYF	TGTGCCAGCAGCCTCATCCAGAGGGAGCAGTACTTC
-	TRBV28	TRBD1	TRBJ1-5	CASTRDRGGNQPQHF	TGTGCCAGCACTAGAGACAGGGGTGGCAATCAGCCCCAGCATTTT
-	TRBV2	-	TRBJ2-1	CASSEAGGPYNEQFF	TGTGCCAGCAGTGAAGCGGGGGGGCCTTACAATGAGCAGTTCTTC
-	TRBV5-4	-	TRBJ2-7	CASSTRVGGYEQYF	TGTGCCAGCAGCACCAGGGTTGGGGGGTACGAGCAGTACTTC
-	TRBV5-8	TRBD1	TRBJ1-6	CASSPGQGSSPLHF	TGTGCCAGCAGCCCAGGACAGGGGAGTTCACCCCTCCACTTT
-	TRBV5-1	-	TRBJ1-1	CASSLTDYTEAFF	TGCGCCAGCAGTTTAACAGATTACACTGAAGCTTTCTTT
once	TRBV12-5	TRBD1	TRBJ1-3	CASGSPSGQGQPGNTIYF	TGTGCTAGTGGTTCGCCAAGCGGACAGGGGCAGCCTGGAAACACCATATATTTT
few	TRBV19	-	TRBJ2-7	CASSLDSNYEQYF	TGTGCCAGTAGTCTGGACAGTAACTACGAGCAGTACTTC
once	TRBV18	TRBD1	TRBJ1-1	CASSPGQGYTNTEAFF	TGTGCCAGCTCACCCGGACAGGGATACACGAACACTGAAGCTTTCTTT
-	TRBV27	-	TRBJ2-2	CASSLSRFTGELFF	TGTGCCAGCAGTTTATCGCGGTTTACCGGGGAGCTGTTTTTT
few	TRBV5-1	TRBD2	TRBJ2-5	CASSLGTSEETQYF	TGCGCCAGCAGCTTAGGGACTAGCGAAGAGACCCAGTACTTC
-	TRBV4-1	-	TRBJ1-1	CASGHRAKNTEAFF	TGCGCCAGCGGGCACAGGGCAAAGAACACTGAAGCTTTCTTT
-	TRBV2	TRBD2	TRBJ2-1	CASSRLAGLFF	TGTGCCAGCAGTCGACTAGCGGGACTGTTCTTC
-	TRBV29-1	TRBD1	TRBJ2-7	CSVGTGIYEQYF	TGCAGCGTTGGGACAGGAATCTACGAGCAGTACTTC
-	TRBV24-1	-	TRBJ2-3	CATSDSSDTQYF	TGTGCCACCAGTGATTCGTCAGATACGCAGTATTTT
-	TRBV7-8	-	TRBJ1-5	CASSLVGGKQRQPQHF	TGTGCCAGCAGCTTAGTCGGCGGGAAGCAAAGGCAGCCCCAGCATTTT
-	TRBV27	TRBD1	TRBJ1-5	CASSLRGGDQPQHF	TGTGCCAGCAGTTTAAGAGGGGGCGATCAGCCCCAGCATTTT
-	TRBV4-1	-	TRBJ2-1	CASSQVLYNEQFF	TGCGCCAGCAGCCAAGTCCTCTACAATGAGCAGTTCTTC
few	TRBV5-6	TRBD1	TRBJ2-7	CASQGEWSTPQYF	TGTGCCAGCCAGGGGGAATGGTCTACGCCGCAGTACTTC
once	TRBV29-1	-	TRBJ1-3	CSVDPGAGGNTIYF	TGCAGCGTTGACCCAGGGGCAGGGGGAAACACCATATATTTT
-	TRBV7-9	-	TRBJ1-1	CASSPMNTEAFF	TGTGCCAGCAGCCCTATGAACACTGAAGCTTTCTTT
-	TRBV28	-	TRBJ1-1	CASSLRTATEAFF	TGTGCCAGCAGTTTGAGAACAGCTACCGAAGCTTTCTTT
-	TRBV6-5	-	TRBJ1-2	CASRLGGLVYGYTF	TGTGCCAGCCGCCTCGGGGGGTTGGTCTATGGCTACACCTTC
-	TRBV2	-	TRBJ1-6	CASSQVPGSLSPLHF	TGTGCCAGCAGTCAGGTGCCAGGGTCCCTATCACCCCTCCACTTT
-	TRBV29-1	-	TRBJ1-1	CSVEEVLEAFF	TGCAGCGTTGAGGAGGTCCTTGAAGCTTTCTTT
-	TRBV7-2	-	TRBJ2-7	CASSLDGGASYEQYF	TGTGCCAGCAGCTTAGACGGGGGTGCTTCCTACGAGCAGTACTTC
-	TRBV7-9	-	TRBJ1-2	CASSFSQVFEHLEYGYTF	TGTGCCAGCAGCTTTTCCCAGGTCTTTGAACACCTCGAGTATGGCTACACCTTC
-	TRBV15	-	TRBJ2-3	CATSTRLTDTQYF	TGTGCCACCAGCACCAGACTCACAGATACGCAGTATTTT
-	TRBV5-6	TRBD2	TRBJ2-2	CASSLGLAGGTGELFF	TGTGCCAGCAGCTTGGGACTAGCGGGGGGCACCGGGGAGCTGTTTTTT
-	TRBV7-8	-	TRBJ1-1	CASSLGLPDEAFF	TGTGCCAGCAGCTTAGGACTGCCGGATGAAGCTTTCTTT
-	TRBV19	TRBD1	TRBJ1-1	CASSIEGARAFF	TGTGCCAGTAGTATTGAGGGGGCACGAGCTTTCTTT
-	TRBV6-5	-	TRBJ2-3	CASTRRGPGTDTQYF	TGTGCCAGCACCAGGAGGGGACCTGGGACAGATACGCAGTATTTT